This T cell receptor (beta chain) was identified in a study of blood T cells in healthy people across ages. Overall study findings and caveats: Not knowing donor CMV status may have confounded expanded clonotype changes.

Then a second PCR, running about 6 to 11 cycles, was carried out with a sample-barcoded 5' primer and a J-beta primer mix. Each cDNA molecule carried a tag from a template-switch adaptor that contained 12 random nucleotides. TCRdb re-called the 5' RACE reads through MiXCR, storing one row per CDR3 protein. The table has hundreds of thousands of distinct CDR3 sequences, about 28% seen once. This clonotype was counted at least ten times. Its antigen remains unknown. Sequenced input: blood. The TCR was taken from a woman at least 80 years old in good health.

The CDR3 loop is CASSREGHGNSPLHF. Here the CDR3 DNA reads TGTGCCAGCAGCCGTGAGGGACACGGTAATTCACCCCTCCACTTT. This sequence joins TRBV7-6 and TRBJ1-6, with D possibly TRBD1 on 6 matching bases. The CDR3 extends over 15 amino acids. V lost 5 bases and J 6 bases, leaving 14 bases between the germline ends. Germline CDR1 and CDR2: SGHVS and FNYEAQ.